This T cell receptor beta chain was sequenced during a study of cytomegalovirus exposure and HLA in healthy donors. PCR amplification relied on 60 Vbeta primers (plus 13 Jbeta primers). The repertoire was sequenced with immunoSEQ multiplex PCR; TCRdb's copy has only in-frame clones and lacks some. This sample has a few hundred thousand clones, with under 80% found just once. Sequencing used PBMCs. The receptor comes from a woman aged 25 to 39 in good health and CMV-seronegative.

The CDR3 sequence is CASSELTGSYGYTF. Here the CDR3 DNA reads TGTGCCAGCAGTGAACTCACAGGTAGCTATGGCTACACCTTC. The chain uses TRBV6-1 and TRBJ1-2; possible D gene TRBD1, 5 bases. There are 14 residues in the CDR3. Trimming shortened V by 2 bases and J by 4 bases, and 11 bases separated the two germline ends. Germline assignment: CDR1 MNHNS and CDR2 SASEGT.